This T cell receptor (beta chain) was captured in a study of T-cell memory formation after mild COVID-19. The CDR3 runs 15 residues. Germline V gene lookup returns CDR1 SGDLS and CDR2 YYNGEE. V dropped 1 base and J dropped 7; count of bases not matched to a gene: 5. One entry per CDR3 protein, called by TCRdb with MiXCR from the 5' RACE reads. This sample has under 200,000 distinct CDR3 sequences, with 25% to 40% found just once. Material: PBMCs or a T cell subset sorted from them (not recorded which). The source of this sequence is an adult woman who had mild COVID-19 (a few samples of this study predate the infection). Cell type and time point are not known. The chain uses TRBV9 and TRBJ2-1, with TRBD2 matching 10 bases. CDR3 DNA sequence: TGTGCCAGCAGCGTAACTAGCGGGATGGAGAATGAGCAGTTCTTC. Amino acid sequence: CASSVTSGMENEQFF.